This T cell receptor (beta chain) was sequenced in a study of blood T cell repertoires in COVID-19. Trimming took 5 bases from V and 4 from J; bases not matched to a gene: 7. Looked up from germline, CDR1 is SGHTA and CDR2 is FQGNSA. This CDR3 comprises 15 residues. In this sample, this clone turned up a few times. The repertoire was sequenced with immunoSEQ multiplex PCR; TCRdb's copy has only in-frame clones and lacks some. Of about 51,000 clones listed, roughly 84% are singletons. The V call is TRBV7-2, the J call TRBJ1-4; 7 nucleotides align to TRBD1. The material sequenced was peripheral blood. The source of this sequence is a man aged 50 to 60 with active COVID-19. This chain's CDR3 is CASSEGAADNEKLFF. DNA of the CDR3: TGTGCCAGCAGCGAGGGGGCGGCTGATAATGAAAAACTGTTTTTT.